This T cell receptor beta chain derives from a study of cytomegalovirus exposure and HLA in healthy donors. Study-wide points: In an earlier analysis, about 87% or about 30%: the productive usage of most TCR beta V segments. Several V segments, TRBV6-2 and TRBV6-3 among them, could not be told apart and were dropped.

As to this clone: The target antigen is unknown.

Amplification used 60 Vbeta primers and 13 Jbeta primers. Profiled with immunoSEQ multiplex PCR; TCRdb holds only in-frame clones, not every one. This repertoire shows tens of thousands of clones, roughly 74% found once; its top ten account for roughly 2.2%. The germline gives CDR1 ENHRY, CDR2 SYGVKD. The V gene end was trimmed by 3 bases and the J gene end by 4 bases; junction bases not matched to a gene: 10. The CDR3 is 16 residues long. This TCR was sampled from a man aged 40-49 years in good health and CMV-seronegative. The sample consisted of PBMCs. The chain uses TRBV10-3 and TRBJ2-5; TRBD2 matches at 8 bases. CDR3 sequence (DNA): TGTGCCATCAGTGATAGAACTAGCGGTAACGGAGAGACCCAGTACTTC. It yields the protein CAISDRTSGNGETQYF.